This T cell receptor (beta chain) was retrieved from a study of blood T cell repertoires in COVID-19. Study in general: Samples of COVID-19 (acute and convalescent) were obtained from the United States, Italy and Spain.

Recruited during active infection, patients (from Seattle) were subsequently followed longitudinally. The table came from immunoSEQ multiplex PCR; TCRdb's copy has only in-frame clones and leaves some out. The table has about 130,000 clones, 75% to 90% seen once. The clonotype comes from a man between 60 and 70 years old with COVID-19, enrolled during active disease. The sequenced material came from peripheral blood.

This CDR3 reads CASSSQGNSNTEAFF. The CDR3 DNA reads TGTGCCAGCAGTTCACAGGGTAATTCGAACACTGAAGCTTTCTTT. This chain links TRBV6-2 or TRBV6-3 with TRBJ1-1; weak D call: TRBD1 (6 bases). The CDR3 covers 15 residues. From germline, CDR1 is MNHEY and CDR2 SVGEGT. With 4 bases removed from V and 1 base from J, the gap between germline ends came to 13 bases.